A selection of T cell receptor beta chains follows, all from one sample in a study of blood T cell repertoires in COVID-19. Only in-frame clones appear in the TCRdb table, and some are missing; sequencing was by immunoSEQ multiplex PCR. The sample has about 120,000 clones; 79% are singletons. The sample consisted of peripheral blood. These receptor sequences come from an elderly woman with acute or convalescent COVID-19. CDR3s include the opening cysteine and the closing phenylalanine or tryptophan. D genes are given only for firm matches. Clone sizes are given selectively: once, few, many, or a class where the clone is expanded.

CDR3 protein,CDR3 DNA,clone size,D gene,J gene,V gene
CASSYSGEVYGYTF,TGTGCCAGCAGTTACTCAGGGGAGGTCTATGGCTACACCTTC,NA,NA,TRBJ1-2,TRBV6-2/TRBV6-3
CASSFGQGAPNYGYTF,TGTGCCAGCAGTTTTGGACAGGGGGCTCCGAACTATGGCTACACCTTC,NA,TRBD1,TRBJ1-2,TRBV28
CASSLKLAGTANSPLHF,TGTGCCAGCAGCTTAAAATTAGCGGGAACAGCGAATTCACCCCTCCACTTT,NA,NA,TRBJ1-6,TRBV7-2
CASRQGGETQYF,TGTGCCAGCCGACAGGGGGGAGAGACCCAGTACTTC,once,TRBD1,TRBJ2-5,TRBV2
CASSGAGGLGYTF,TGTGCCAGCAGTGGAGCAGGGGGTTTGGGCTACACCTTC,NA,TRBD1,TRBJ1-2,TRBV6-1
CASSQDFEQGYEQYF,TGCGCCAGCAGCCAAGATTTCGAACAGGGCTACGAGCAGTACTTC,few,NA,TRBJ2-7,TRBV4-3
CASSPPDGLTLQAFF,TGTGCCAGCTCACCACCCGACGGTTTGACTTTGCAAGCTTTCTTT,NA,NA,TRBJ1-1,TRBV18
CASSYGQGNYGYTF,TGTGCCAGCAGTTACGGTCAGGGGAACTATGGCTACACCTTC,NA,NA,TRBJ1-2,TRBV6-5
CASGPGQGGTDTQYF,TGCGCCAGCGGTCCGGGACAGGGAGGGACAGATACGCAGTATTTT,NA,TRBD1,TRBJ2-3,TRBV5-1
CAWTTWSLNTEAFF,TGTGCCTGGACCACTTGGAGCCTAAACACTGAAGCTTTCTTT,NA,NA,TRBJ1-1,TRBV30
CSVESRVNTEAFF,TGCAGCGTGGAATCCAGGGTTAACACTGAAGCTTTCTTT,NA,NA,TRBJ1-1,TRBV29-1
CASSIDRTNTEAFF,TGTGCCAGTAGTATTGACAGGACGAACACTGAAGCTTTCTTT,NA,NA,TRBJ1-1,TRBV19
CASSLRAAGGYTF,TGTGCCAGCAGCTTGAGGGCGGCGGGGGGCTACACCTTC,few,NA,TRBJ1-2,TRBV5-8
CASSFRISNQPQHF,TGTGCCAGCAGTTTCAGGATTAGCAATCAGCCCCAGCATTTT,NA,NA,TRBJ1-5,TRBV28
CASSTRQGDTGELFF,TGTGCCAGCAGCACCCGACAGGGAGACACCGGGGAGCTGTTTTTT,once,TRBD1,TRBJ2-2,TRBV9
CASSWDSGETQYF,TGTGCCAGCAGCTGGGACAGTGGGGAGACCCAGTACTTC,few,TRBD1,TRBJ2-5,TRBV5-4
CASSLDSILHNEQFF,TGCGCCAGCAGCTTGGACAGTATTCTCCACAATGAGCAGTTCTTC,NA,NA,TRBJ2-1,TRBV5-1
CAISESRLAGTGELFF,TGTGCCATCAGTGAGTCGAGACTAGCGGGTACCGGGGAGCTGTTTTTT,NA,TRBD2,TRBJ2-2,TRBV10-3
CASRFGTDQEETQYF,TGTGCCAGCAGATTTGGGACTGACCAAGAAGAGACCCAGTACTTC,NA,NA,TRBJ2-5,TRBV28
CASRPPMGGDGYTF,TGTGCCAGCAGACCACCAATGGGGGGGGATGGCTACACCTTC,NA,NA,TRBJ1-2,TRBV27
CASIPTSGITDTQYF,TGTGCCAGTATACCGACTAGCGGGATCACAGATACGCAGTATTTT,NA,TRBD2,TRBJ2-3,TRBV19
CASSRGQAQLYEQYF,TGCGCCAGCAGCAGGGGACAGGCCCAACTCTACGAGCAGTACTTC,NA,TRBD1,TRBJ2-7,TRBV5-1
CASSLGGQSSRTEAFF,TGTGCCAGCAGTTTAGGGGGACAGAGCTCGAGAACTGAAGCTTTCTTT,NA,TRBD1,TRBJ1-1,TRBV28
CASSLIPGAQSEQYF,TGCGCCAGCAGTCTGATTCCGGGAGCCCAATCCGAGCAGTACTTC,NA,NA,TRBJ2-7,TRBV5-1
CAADREPISGNTIYF,TGTGCCGCAGACAGGGAGCCCATCTCTGGAAACACCATATATTTT,NA,TRBD1,TRBJ1-3,TRBV30
CASSFEERGAFF,TGTGCCAGCAGTTTTGAGGAACGAGGGGCTTTCTTT,NA,NA,TRBJ1-1,TRBV28
CASSFSGTGVNEQYF,TGTGCCAGCAGTTTCTCCGGGACAGGGGTGAACGAGCAGTACTTC,NA,TRBD1,TRBJ2-7,TRBV6-5
CAWSATRHGYTF,TGTGCCTGGAGTGCAACGAGGCATGGCTACACCTTC,NA,NA,TRBJ1-2,TRBV30
CASSLTTLTDTQYF,TGTGCCAGCAGCTTAACAACGCTAACAGATACGCAGTATTTT,once,NA,TRBJ2-3,TRBV7-3
CASSHTGGPSSGNTIYF,TGTGCCAGCAGCCACACAGGGGGCCCGAGCTCTGGAAACACCATATATTTT,once,TRBD1,TRBJ1-3,TRBV5-6